The 16 T cell receptor beta chains listed next were all sequenced from one sample in a study of shared clonotypes between healthy human individuals. The repertoire was sequenced with immunoSEQ multiplex PCR; TCRdb's copy has only in-frame clones and lacks some. This table has around 2,000,000 clones, 85% to 95% appearing once. CD45RO-negative, CCR7-selected cells formed the naive CD8 fraction, which excluded terminally differentiated effector memory CD45RA+ cells. Sequencing input: naive CD8+ T cells sorted from blood. The receptor set was obtained from a man aged 18 to 35 in good health.

The V and J genes are TRBV28 and TRBJ2-7; possibly TRBD1 or TRBD2 for D (5 bases each). Germline CDR1 and CDR2: MDHEN and SYDVKM. The V end was cut by 4 bases, the J end by 5 bases, with 18 bases between. This CDR3 has 15 residues. DNA for the CDR3: TGTGCCAGCAGTTATTTGGGGCAGTTCGGGGACGAGCAGTACTTC. It translates to CASSYLGQFGDEQYF.

V is TRBV5-4 and J is TRBJ2-1; D tentatively fits TRBD1 or TRBD2 (5 bases each). Germline CDR1 SGHNT, CDR2 YYREEE (reference sequence). This CDR3 region has 15 residues. V was pared by 3 bases and J by 10 bases, with 20 bases between. The chain's CDR3 is CASSWGPPAGQEQFF. The DNA of the CDR3 is TGTGCCAGCAGCTGGGGACCACCCGCCGGGCAGGAGCAGTTCTTC. The variable domain in full, completed from reference TRBV5-4 and TRBJ2-1, reads ETGVTQSPTHLIKTRGQQVTLRCSSQSGHNTVSWYQQALGQGPQFIFQYYREEENGRGNFPPRFSGLQFPNYSSELNVNALELDDSALYLCASSWGPPAGQEQFFGPGTRLTVL.

The chain links TRBV30 to TRBJ2-1; the match to TRBD2 covers 9 bases. Germline CDR1 reads GTSNPN; CDR2 reads SVGIG (reference sequence). The junction had 12 bases not matched to a gene; V was cut back by 6 bases and J by 6 bases. The CDR3 has 15 amino acids. For the CDR3, the DNA is TGTGCCTGCCCCCGCCGCGGGGGGGCGGTCAATGAGCAGTTCTTC. It translates to CACPRRGGAVNEQFF.

This clone was counted once. Other DNA sequences in the sample encode the same CDR3. The chain employs TRBV6-5 and TRBJ2-7; no reliable D call. The CDR3 extends over 13 amino acids. The V gene's germline CDR1 is MNHEY and CDR2 SVGAGI. The V and J ends lost 6 bases and 0 bases respectively, with 9 bases between them. The CDR3 sequence: CASSLGSSYEQYF. The CDR3 DNA follows: TGTGCCAGCAGCCTGGGATCCTCCTACGAGCAGTACTTC.

The gene calls are TRBV10-3 and TRBJ2-1; 12 bases are shared with TRBD2. V lost 2 bases and J lost 1; bases outside the gene matches: 15. The germline gives CDR1 ENHRY, CDR2 SYGVKD. The CDR3 is 21 amino acids. The DNA of the CDR3 is TGTGCCATCAGTGAGACGGATGATACCCGGACTAGCGGGGCTTCCTACAATGAGCAGTTCTTC. Protein: CAISETDDTRTSGASYNEQFF.

The J gene is TRBJ2-7, the V gene TRBV7-9, with 7 bases fitting TRBD1. The CDR3 has 12 residues. J was trimmed by 6 bases and V by 6 bases; bases with no gene match: 5. Germline loops: CDR1 SEHNR, CDR2 FQNEAQ (reference sequence). In nucleotides, the CDR3 is TGTGCCAGCAGTCGTGACAGGGTCGAGCAGTACTTC. As protein: CASSRDRVEQYF.

The chain uses TRBV2 and TRBJ2-5, with 10 bases that match TRBD2. Germline V CDR1 and CDR2: SNHLY, FYNNEI. V lost 7 bases to trimming and J lost 5 bases; unmatched junction nucleotides: 10. The CDR3 loop spans 15 amino acids. In DNA, the CDR3 is TGTGCCAGCATGAGCGGGGGGGATTTGTTGGAGACCCAGTACTTC. Protein: CASMSGGDLLETQYF.

The chain combines TRBV6-5 with TRBJ2-5; perhaps D is TRBD1 or TRBD2 (5 bases each). The germline V and J ends were trimmed by 2 bases and 4 bases, with 8 bases remaining between them. CDR3 size: 13 residues. CDR1 MNHEY and CDR2 SVGAGI come from the germline V gene. The CDR3 region has the DNA TGTGCCAGCAGTTACGGGGACCTAGAGACCCAGTACTTC. Translation: CASSYGDLETQYF.

In this sample, this clone turned up once. This chain joins TRBV4-3 and TRBJ2-1; D is perhaps TRBD2 (6 bases). The V end was cut by 0 bases, the J end by 4 bases, with 16 bases between. The germline gives CDR1 LGHNA, CDR2 YSLEER. The length of the CDR3 is 17 residues. CDR3 region: CASSQEVRLASYNEQFF. CDR3 DNA: TGCGCCAGCAGCCAAGAAGTCCGGCTAGCGTCTTACAATGAGCAGTTCTTC.

The chain has TRBV7-9 and TRBJ2-7; D gene uncertain. V lost 2 bases to trimming and J lost 2 bases, with 7 bases between them. Germline loops: CDR1 SEHNR, CDR2 FQNEAQ (reference sequence). There are 13 residues in the CDR3. CDR3 region: CASSLRGTYEQYF. The CDR3 DNA sequence: TGTGCCAGCAGCTTACGCGGAACCTACGAGCAGTACTTC.

J is TRBJ2-7 and V is TRBV9; 9 bases are shared with TRBD1. The trim removed 3 bases at V and 3 bases at J, leaving 7 bases unmatched. This CDR3 has 15 residues. Germline CDR1 SGDLS, CDR2 YYNGEE. CDR3 in amino acids: CASSGRQGEHYEQYF. In DNA form, the CDR3 reads TGTGCCAGCAGCGGGAGACAGGGGGAACACTACGAGCAGTACTTC.

The count of this clone is one. The chain is built from TRBV5-1 and TRBJ1-2; 7 nucleotides agree with TRBD1. The CDR3 runs to 18 residues. Germline V gives CDR1 SGHRS, CDR2 YFSETQ. The ends lost 0 bases at V and 2 bases at J; junction bases unmatched: 13. The CDR3 bases are TGCGCCAGCAGCTTGGCCGACAGGGAGGGCCCAACGAACTATGGCTACACCTTC. Translating it yields CASSLADREGPTNYGYTF.

The chain employs TRBV29-1 and TRBJ2-1; 9 nucleotides line up with TRBD2. This CDR3 contains 16 residues. CDR1 SQVTM and CDR2 ANQGSEA come from the germline V gene. The junction had 7 bases not matched to a gene; V was cut back by 0 bases and J by 4 bases. CDR3 in amino acids: CSVEDPLAGIYNEQFF. CDR3 sequence (DNA): TGCAGCGTTGAAGATCCCCTAGCGGGGATATACAATGAGCAGTTCTTC.

Turning to this clone: This specimen includes other DNA sequences encoding the same CDR3. The chain links TRBV9 to TRBJ2-5; D unresolved. Germline V gives CDR1 SGDLS, CDR2 YYNGEE. Trimming removed 3 bases at V and 4 bases at J, with 7 bases between. The CDR3 extends over 12 amino acids. CDR3: CASSEGGETQYF. Written as DNA, the CDR3 is TGTGCCAGCAGCGAGGGCGGAGAGACCCAGTACTTC. Together with reference TRBV9 and TRBJ2-5, the CDR3 gives the full variable domain: DSGVTQTPKHLITATGQRVTLRCSPRSGDLSVYWYQQSLDQGLQFLIQYYNGEERAKGNILERFSAQQFPDLHSELNLSSLELGDSALYFCASSEGGETQYFGPGTRLLVL.

This chain uses TRBV27 with TRBJ2-3; 8 positions agree with TRBD2. Trimming cost V 5 bases and J 3 bases; bases outside gene matches: 10. CDR1 MNHEY and CDR2 SMNVEV come from the germline V gene (reference sequence). The CDR3 runs 16 residues. CDR3 bases: TGTGCCAGCAGTCCTACTGTGGGACTAGGTACAGATACGCAGTATTTT. It yields the protein CASSPTVGLGTDTQYF.

In this sample, this clone turned up once. The rearrangement joins TRBV7-8 to TRBJ1-2; D is uncertain. CDR3 length equals 14 residues. Germline V gene lookup returns CDR1 SGHVS and CDR2 FQNEAQ. V lost 1 base and J 6 bases, leaving 12 bases between the germline ends. In nucleotides, the CDR3 is TGTGCCAGCAGCTTAGAGGAAGGGATCCATGGCTACACCTTC. Translated, it gives CASSLEEGIHGYTF.